Below, 26 T cell receptor beta chains from the same sample are listed, as sequenced in a study of T cells in Graves' hyperthyroidism and ophthalmopathy. Researchers amplified the TCR beta CDR3 regions from RNA transcripts. An initial round of RT-PCR targeting the TCR CDR3 relied on the HTBI primer set. TCRdb re-derived calls from the multiplex PCR reads in MiXCR, one entry per CDR3 protein. The sample has 30,000 to 35,000 distinct CDR3 sequences; around 50% are singletons. Sequencing was performed on blood. All receptors derive from a woman aged 40 to 49 with Graves' ophthalmopathy.

The chain is built from TRBV7-2 and TRBJ2-5, with D uncertain. The length of the CDR3 is 9 residues. Looked up from germline, CDR1 is SGHTA and CDR2 is FQGNSA. V was shortened by 5 bases and J by 12 bases, with 7 bases between the two germline ends. The CDR3 reads CASSAAKYF. CDR3 in DNA: TGTGCCAGCAGCGCGGCCAAGTACTTC.

Concerning this clonotype itself: Germline is not matched at one junction end, which may reflect a read error. The chain employs TRBV5-1 and TRBJ2-3; TRBD2 is a possible D gene (5 bases). CDR3 size: 13 residues. From germline, CDR1 is SGHRS and CDR2 YFSETQ. DNA for the CDR3: TGCACCAGCAGCTTTGAGGGCACAGATACGCAGTACTTT. It codes for CTSSFEGTDTQYF.

CDR3: CASSLTSSGQQYF. Here the CDR3 DNA reads TGTGCCAGCAGTTTAACCTCTAGCGGGCAGCAGTACTTC. This rearrangement joins TRBV12-3 or TRBV12-4 to TRBJ2-7; 8 bases align to TRBD2. The CDR3 is made up of 13 amino acids. The J segment lost 8 bases and the V segment lost 2 bases, leaving 5 bases of the junction unmatched.

This clonotype occurred many times. The chain combines TRBV5-1 with TRBJ2-2; D unclear. The germline V gene has CDR1 SGHRS and CDR2 YFSETQ. The V gene lost 0 bases and the J gene lost 6 bases, with 12 bases spanning the gap. This CDR3 comprises 15 residues. The CDR3 loop is CASSLALVRAGELFF. The CDR3 nucleotides are TGCGCCAGCAGCTTGGCCTTGGTACGGGCCGGGGAGCTGTTTTTT.

This clonotype was seen ten or more times. The genes are TRBV7-2 and TRBJ2-5; 9 positions match TRBD2. The CDR3 length is 15 residues. With V trimmed by 3 bases and J by 5 bases, 7 bases remained unmatched. Germline values: CDR1 SGHTA, CDR2 FQGNSA. The CDR3 DNA sequence: TGTGCCAGCAGCTTGGGCGGGGGGGCCGGGGAGACCCAGTACTTC. This gives the protein CASSLGGGAGETQYF.

Many counts were recorded for this clonotype. This chain joins TRBV5-1 and TRBJ2-6, with 11 bases lining up with TRBD1. Germline CDR1 and CDR2: SGHRS and YFSETQ. This CDR3 has 18 residues. Germline trimming cut 4 bases from V and 0 bases from J; bases unmatched to any gene: 6. The CDR3 sequence: CASSPRTGGLSGANVLTF. The CDR3 DNA reads as TGCGCCAGCAGCCCTCGGACAGGGGGCCTCTCTGGGGCCAACGTCCTGACTTTC.

The J gene is TRBJ1-5, the V gene TRBV19, with 9 bases matching TRBD1. In germline, CDR1 is LNHDA, CDR2 SQIVND (reference sequence). V shed 5 bases and J 5 bases; nucleotides not matched to a gene: 13. The CDR3 has 17 residues. The CDR3: CASSSRGGTGMYQPQHF. As DNA, the CDR3 is TGTGCCAGTAGTTCCCGCGGGGGGACAGGGATGTATCAGCCCCAGCATTTT.

The sample holds many counts of this clonotype. V gene TRBV5-1 combines with J gene TRBJ2-3; D unresolved. The germline V and J ends were trimmed by 0 bases and 4 bases, with 9 bases remaining between them. The CDR3 has 14 amino acids. Per germline, CDR1 SGHRS and CDR2 YFSETQ. The CDR3 sequence is CASSLEGLADTQYF. The CDR3 nucleotides read TGCGCCAGCAGCTTGGAAGGGTTGGCAGATACGCAGTATTTT.

The CDR3 sequence is CATSSGASLRDTQYF. CDR3 bases: TGTGCCACCAGCAGTGGCGCGTCCCTACGGGATACGCAGTATTTT. This rearrangement joins TRBV15 to TRBJ2-3, with unresolved D. Trimming removed 3 bases at V and 6 bases at J, with 16 bases between. CDR1 and CDR2 from the germline V gene are LNHNV and YYDKDF (reference sequence). The CDR3 length is 15 residues.

With regard to this clonotype: With a much larger clone just one base away, this may be a read error. V gene TRBV4-3 combines with J gene TRBJ1-5; 9 bases are shared with TRBD1. CDR1 is LGHNA, CDR2 YSLEER, per germline. The CDR3 is made up of 17 amino acids. CDR3 protein: CASSQEPGTGHNRPQHF. Written as DNA, the CDR3 is TGCGCCAGCAGCCAAGAGCCGGGGACAGGGCACAATCGGCCCCAGCATTTT.

This chain links TRBV25-1 with TRBJ1-2; D might be TRBD1 (5 bases). Trimming cost V 5 bases and J 6 bases, with 22 bases left between them. Per germline, CDR1 MGHDK and CDR2 SYGVNS. CDR3 length equals 16 residues. The chain's CDR3 is CASSLRSGNLGDGYTF. The CDR3 DNA sequence: TGTGCCAGCAGTCTCCGTAGCGGGAACCTAGGGGATGGCTACACCTTC.

The V and J genes are TRBV25-1 and TRBJ1-2; 9 bases agree with TRBD1. V was pared by 5 bases and J by 5 bases, with 12 bases of the junction left unmatched. The CDR3 is made up of 16 amino acids. Germline V gene data show CDR1 as MGHDK and CDR2 as SYGVNS. The CDR3 region is CASSSTGGAGGYGYTF. The CDR3 DNA reads as TGTGCCAGCAGTTCTACAGGGGGCGCAGGAGGGTATGGCTACACCTTC.

This chain joins TRBV4-3 and TRBJ2-7; D gene uncertain. V dropped 4 bases and J dropped 7 bases, with 8 bases sitting between them. CDR1 is LGHNA, CDR2 YSLEER, per germline. The CDR3 loop spans 11 amino acids. CDR3 nucleotide sequence: TGCGCCAGCAGCCTAGACAATGAGCAGTACTTC. Protein sequence: CASSLDNEQYF.

As regards this clonotype: This may be a read error: a much more frequent sequence differs by one nucleotide. The CDR3 protein is CASNGGSRNTIYF. The DNA of the CDR3 is TGTGCCAGCAACGGGGGCTCTAGAAACACCATATATTTT. This rearrangement joins TRBV6-4 to TRBJ1-3; tentative D call: TRBD1 (6 bases). This CDR3 contains 13 residues. Germline V gives CDR1 MRHNA, CDR2 SNTAGT.

This clonotype was seen many times. The chain employs TRBV12-3 or TRBV12-4 and TRBJ2-5; 8 bases are a match to TRBD2. The ends lost 3 bases at V and 4 bases at J; junction bases unmatched: 1. The CDR3 loop spans 13 amino acids. The CDR3 bases are TGTGCCAGCAGTTTGAGCGGGAGAGAGACCCAGTACTTC. This gives the protein CASSLSGRETQYF.

The count of this clonotype is one. The chain has TRBV6-5 and TRBJ2-1; D ambiguous. This CDR3 is built from 12 residues. The V end was cut by 4 bases, the J end by 11 bases, with 12 bases between. Germline V CDR1 and CDR2: MNHEY, SVGAGI. The CDR3 here is CASSWGLGQQFF. The DNA of the CDR3 is TGTGCCAGCAGTTGGGGTCTCGGTCAGCAGTTCTTC.

This chain uses TRBV24-1 with TRBJ1-2; 7 bases line up with TRBD1. CDR1 is KGHDR, CDR2 SFDVKD, per germline. This CDR3 has 15 residues. Trimming took 3 bases from V and 1 from J; bases not matched to a gene: 4. This CDR3 reads CATSDPRDSNYGYTF. In DNA, the CDR3 is TGTGCCACCAGTGATCCAAGGGACAGTAACTATGGCTACACCTTC.

This clonotype occurred once. The V call is TRBV6-1, the J call TRBJ1-6; D call uncertain. The V and J ends lost 11 bases and 10 bases respectively, with 15 bases between them. Germline V lookup: CDR1 MNHNS, CDR2 SASEGT. The CDR3 extends over 12 amino acids. The CDR3 region is CASRTPKSPLHF. CDR3 sequence (DNA): TGTGCCTCCCGGACTCCGAAATCACCCCTCCACTTT.

In its sample, this clonotype ranks as medium-sized. The J gene is TRBJ2-7, the V gene TRBV9, with 9 bases that match TRBD1. There are 14 residues in the CDR3. Germline V gene data show CDR1 as SGDLS and CDR2 as YYNGEE. V gave up 3 bases and J gave up 5 bases; unmatched junction bases: 6. In DNA form, the CDR3 reads TGTGCCAGCAGCGCGGACAGGGGAAGGGACGAGCAGTACTTC. Translated: CASSADRGRDEQYF.

The chain couples TRBV2 to TRBJ2-1; D uncertain. The CDR3 sequence is 15 residues long. Germline V lookup: CDR1 SNHLY, CDR2 FYNNEI. Trimming pared 7 bases from V and 6 bases from J, leaving 19 bases between. CDR3: CASTRSTSLVNEQFF. The CDR3, as DNA: TGTGCCAGCACCCGGTCGACTTCCTTGGTCAATGAGCAGTTCTTC. Together with reference TRBV2 and TRBJ2-1, the CDR3 gives the full variable domain: EPEVTQTPSHQVTQMGQEVILRCVPISNHLYFYWYRQILGQKVEFLVSFYNNEISEKSEIFDDQFSVERPDGSNFTLKIRSTKLEDSAMYFCASTRSTSLVNEQFFGPGTRLTVL.

By share, this clonotype ranks as medium-sized. This sequence joins TRBV25-1 and TRBJ2-3, with 13 bases identical to TRBD2. CDR3 length equals 19 residues. Germline CDR1 is MGHDK and CDR2 is SYGVNS. The ends lost 3 bases at V and 0 bases at J; junction bases unmatched: 9. In nucleotides, the CDR3 is TGTGCCAGCAGTGACTCACCGGGACTAGCGGGAACAAGCACAGATACGCAGTATTTT. It yields the protein CASSDSPGLAGTSTDTQYF.

In its sample, this clonotype was seen many times. The CDR3: CASSGQRVTGELFF. The CDR3 DNA sequence: TGTGCCAGCAGCGGACAGAGAGTCACCGGGGAGCTGTTTTTT. V and J are TRBV12-3 or TRBV12-4 and TRBJ2-2, with D perhaps TRBD1 (6 bases). This CDR3 comprises 14 residues. V was pared by 6 bases and J by 4 bases, with 12 bases between.

This clonotype was seen at least ten times. The V and J genes are TRBV19 and TRBJ2-5; TRBD1 matches 7 bases. V lost 6 bases and J lost 1; bases outside the gene matches: 2. Germline CDR1 LNHDA, CDR2 SQIVND (reference sequence). This CDR3 has 13 residues. The CDR3 loop reads CASSRDSQETQYF. The CDR3 DNA reads as TGTGCCAGTAGCAGGGACAGCCAAGAGACCCAGTACTTC.

Notes on this clonotype: This CDR3 fails to terminate in the conserved phenylalanine or tryptophan, so it likely reflects a read error. J is TRBJ2-3 and V is TRBV6-4; 11 bases agree with TRBD2. Germline V gene data show CDR1 as MRHNA and CDR2 as SNTAGT. The length of the CDR3 is 14 residues. V shed 6 bases and J 6 bases; nucleotides not matched to a gene: 5. The CDR3 DNA is TGTGCCAGCAGGCGGACTAGCGGGTCGGATACGCAGTATGTT. This sequence encodes CASRRTSGSDTQYV.

This clonotype showed up many times. This chain links TRBV28 with TRBJ1-2; TRBD1 is a possible D gene (5 bases). CDR3 length: 13 amino acids. The V gene's germline CDR1 is MDHEN and CDR2 SYDVKM. V was pared by 5 bases and J by 7 bases, with 14 bases between. The chain's CDR3 is CASSGGRVLGYTF. The CDR3 DNA reads as TGTGCCAGCAGTGGGGGTCGGGTTCTTGGCTACACCTTC.

This clonotype was seen repeatedly, ten times or more. The rearrangement uses TRBV6-1 and TRBJ2-5; TRBD2 aligns across 7 bases. The CDR3 extends over 13 amino acids. The V gene end was trimmed by 9 bases and the J gene end by 0 bases; junction bases not matched to a gene: 4. Per the germline V gene, CDR1 is MNHNS and CDR2 is SASEGT. Written as DNA, the CDR3 is TGTGCCAGTTTCCGGGGGGACCAAGAGACCCAGTACTTC. Protein product: CASFRGDQETQYF.